Listed below are T cell receptor beta chains from one sample, sequenced in a study of spatial heterogeneity in lung cancer. TCRdb re-derived calls from the 5' RACE reads in MiXCR, one entry per CDR3 protein. Of about 7,000 distinct CDR3 sequences listed, about 7% are singletons. Sequencing was performed on PBMCs, taken at surgery. Every receptor here comes from a male donor with early-stage non-small cell lung cancer. CDR3s include the opening cysteine and the closing phenylalanine or tryptophan. D genes are given only for firm matches. Clone size, where shown, is once, few, many, or a class for clones that have expanded.

abundance: many
v_gene: TRBV15
j_gene: TRBJ2-5
d_gene: .
CDR3nt: TGTGCCACCAGTCTGGACAGCCATTCGATAACCCAGTACTTC
CDR3aa: CATSLDSHSITQYF

abundance: many
v_gene: TRBV5-1
j_gene: TRBJ1-3
d_gene: .
CDR3nt: TGCGCCAGCAGCTTAACCCTCTCTGGAAACACCATATATTTT
CDR3aa: CASSLTLSGNTIYF

abundance: .
v_gene: TRBV27
j_gene: TRBJ1-4
d_gene: .
CDR3nt: TGTGCCAGCAGGACTTCTCGGGATCCGGGGGGTGAAAAACTGTTTTTT
CDR3aa: CASRTSRDPGGEKLFF

abundance: many
v_gene: TRBV7-8
j_gene: TRBJ2-5
d_gene: TRBD2
CDR3nt: TGTGCCAGCAGCGGGGGACTAGCTGGCTGGGAGACCCAGTACTTC
CDR3aa: CASSGGLAGWETQYF

abundance: many
v_gene: TRBV3-1
j_gene: TRBJ2-1
d_gene: TRBD2
CDR3nt: TGTGCCAGCAGCCCCTCCGGGACTAGCGGGTACAATGAGCAGTTCTTC
CDR3aa: CASSPSGTSGYNEQFF

abundance: many
v_gene: TRBV7-2
j_gene: TRBJ1-1
d_gene: .
CDR3nt: TGTGCCAGCAGCCTATCGGGGGGCACTGAAGCTTTCTTT
CDR3aa: CASSLSGGTEAFF

abundance: many
v_gene: TRBV4-1
j_gene: TRBJ1-5
d_gene: .
CDR3nt: TGCGCCAGCAGCCAAGGGTCCAGGGCCCTTAATCAGCCCCAGCATTTT
CDR3aa: CASSQGSRALNQPQHF

abundance: many
v_gene: TRBV5-1
j_gene: TRBJ1-1
d_gene: .
CDR3nt: TGCGCCAGCAGCACGACCGGTCCAGCGAACACTGAAGCTTTCTTT
CDR3aa: CASSTTGPANTEAFF

abundance: many
v_gene: TRBV7-9
j_gene: TRBJ1-4
d_gene: TRBD1
CDR3nt: TGTGCCAGCAGCTCCGGACAGGGAGAGGGTGAAAAACTGTTTTTT
CDR3aa: CASSSGQGEGEKLFF

abundance: many
v_gene: TRBV7-8
j_gene: TRBJ2-4
d_gene: .
CDR3nt: TGTGCCAGCAGCTTAGGAACCGAAGGGGACATTCAGTACTTC
CDR3aa: CASSLGTEGDIQYF

abundance: few
v_gene: TRBV3-1
j_gene: TRBJ2-3
d_gene: .
CDR3nt: TGTGCCAGCAGCCAACCCGCTTGGACAGATACGCAGTATTTT
CDR3aa: CASSQPAWTDTQYF

abundance: many
v_gene: TRBV6-1
j_gene: TRBJ2-3
d_gene: TRBD2
CDR3nt: TGTGCCAGCAACCCGAGCGGGAGTACAGATACGCAGTATTTT
CDR3aa: CASNPSGSTDTQYF